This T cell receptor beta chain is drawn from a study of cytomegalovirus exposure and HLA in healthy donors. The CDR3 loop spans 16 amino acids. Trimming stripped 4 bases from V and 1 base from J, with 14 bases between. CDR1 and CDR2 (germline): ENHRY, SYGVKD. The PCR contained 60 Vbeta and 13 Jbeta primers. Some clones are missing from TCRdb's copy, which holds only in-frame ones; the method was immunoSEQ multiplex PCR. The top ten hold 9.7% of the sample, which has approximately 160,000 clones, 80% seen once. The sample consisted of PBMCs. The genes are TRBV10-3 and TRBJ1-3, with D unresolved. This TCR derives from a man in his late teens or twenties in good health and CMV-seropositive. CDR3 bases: TGTGCCATCAGTGGAGGCTTCCGTAGTTCTGGAAACACCATATATTTT. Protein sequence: CAISGGFRSSGNTIYF.